This T cell receptor (beta chain) was profiled in a study of PD-L1 blockade in urothelial cancer. Whole-study context: In 2014 therapy began: atezolizumab 1,200 mg intravenously every 3 weeks. Treatment start was followed by blood analysis at 3 weeks (second dose) and again at 6 weeks.

Looked up from germline, CDR1 is MNHEY and CDR2 is SMNVEV (reference sequence). This CDR3 is built from 13 residues. V was clipped by 9 bases and J by 0 bases, with 9 bases between them. The cohort comprised individuals with locally advanced or metastatic urothelial carcinoma. This clone was counted a single time. Sequencing used immunoSEQ multiplex PCR; TCRdb keeps in-frame clones, though not all of them. In the table there are approximately 51,000 clones, 75% to 90% of which are singletons. The receptor comes from a man in his fifties or sixties with urothelial cancer. The chain is built from TRBV27 and TRBJ1-5; no clear D gene. The specimen was PBMCs, collected around atezolizumab (anti-PD-L1) treatment. The chain's CDR3 is CASKLNSNQPQHF. DNA for the CDR3: TGTGCCAGTAAACTCAATAGCAATCAGCCCCAGCATTTT.